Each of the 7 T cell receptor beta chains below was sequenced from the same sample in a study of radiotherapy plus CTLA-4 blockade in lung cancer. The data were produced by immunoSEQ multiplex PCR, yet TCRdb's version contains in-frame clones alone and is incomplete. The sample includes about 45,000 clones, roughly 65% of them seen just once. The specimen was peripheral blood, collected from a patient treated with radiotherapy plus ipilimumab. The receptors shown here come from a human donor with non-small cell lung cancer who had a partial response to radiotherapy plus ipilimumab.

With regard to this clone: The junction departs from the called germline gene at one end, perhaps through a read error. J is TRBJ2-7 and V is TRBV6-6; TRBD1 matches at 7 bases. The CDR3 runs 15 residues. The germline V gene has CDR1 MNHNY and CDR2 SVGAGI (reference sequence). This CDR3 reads CAISDPQGSSYEQYF. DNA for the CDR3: TGTGCCATCAGTGACCCACAGGGGAGCTCCTACGAGCAGTACTTC.

In DNA form, the CDR3 reads TGTGCCAGCAGCCAAGCTCGGGTCTCCTATAATTCACCCCTCCACTTT. The encoded protein is CASSQARVSYNSPLHF. The rearrangement joins TRBV14 to TRBJ1-6; the D is unclear. Germline-derived CDR1 and CDR2 are SGHDN and FVKESK. The CDR3 is 16 amino acids. V gave up 1 base and J gave up 0 bases, with 7 bases separating them.

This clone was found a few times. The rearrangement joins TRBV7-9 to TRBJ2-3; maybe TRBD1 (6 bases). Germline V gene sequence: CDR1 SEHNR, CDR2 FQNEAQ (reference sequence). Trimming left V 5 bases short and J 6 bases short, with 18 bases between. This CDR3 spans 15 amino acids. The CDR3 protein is CASSPPGHPGDTQYF. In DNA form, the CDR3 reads TGTGCCAGCAGCCCTCCGGGACACCCAGGGGATACGCAGTATTTT. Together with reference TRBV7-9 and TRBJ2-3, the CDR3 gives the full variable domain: DTGVSQNPRHKITKRGQNVTFRCDPISEHNRLYWYRQTLGQGPEFLTYFQNEAQLEKSRLLSDRFSAERPKGSFSTLEIQRTEQGDSAMYLCASSPPGHPGDTQYFGPGTRLTVL.

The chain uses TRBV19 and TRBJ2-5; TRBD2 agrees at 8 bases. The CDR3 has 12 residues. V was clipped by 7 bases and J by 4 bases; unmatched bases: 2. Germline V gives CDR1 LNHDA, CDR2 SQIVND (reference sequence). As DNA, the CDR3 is TGTGCCAGTAACGCGGGGGGAGAGACCCAGTACTTC. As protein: CASNAGGETQYF.

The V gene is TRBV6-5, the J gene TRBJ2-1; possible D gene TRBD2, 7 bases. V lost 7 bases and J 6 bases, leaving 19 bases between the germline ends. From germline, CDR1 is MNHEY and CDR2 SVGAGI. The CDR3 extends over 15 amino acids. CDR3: CASINNQGGGNEQFF. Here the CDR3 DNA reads TGTGCCAGCATCAACAACCAGGGAGGGGGCAATGAGCAGTTCTTC.

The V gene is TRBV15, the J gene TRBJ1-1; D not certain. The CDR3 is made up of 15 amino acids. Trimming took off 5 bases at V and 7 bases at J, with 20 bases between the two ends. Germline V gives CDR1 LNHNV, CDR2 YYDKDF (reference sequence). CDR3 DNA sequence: TGTGCCACCAGCCTTGATAGGAGCCGTCCCATTGAAGCTTTCTTT. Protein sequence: CATSLDRSRPIEAFF.

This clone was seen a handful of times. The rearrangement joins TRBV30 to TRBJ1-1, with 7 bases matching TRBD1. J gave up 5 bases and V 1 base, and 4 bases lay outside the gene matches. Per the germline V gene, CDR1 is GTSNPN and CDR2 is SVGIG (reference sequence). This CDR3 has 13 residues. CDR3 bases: TGTGCCTGGAGTGAAGGGGGCGGGACTGAAGCTTTCTTT. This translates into CAWSEGGGTEAFF.